This TCR beta chain was captured in a study of blood T cell repertoires in COVID-19. In the study overall: There were acute and convalescent COVID-19 samples, and they came from the United States, Italy and Spain.

V dropped 3 bases and J dropped 2; count of bases not matched to a gene: 1. The CDR3 length is 14 residues. CDR1 and CDR2 (germline): KGHSH, LQKENI. About this clone: Other DNA sequences from this sample encode an identical CDR3 as well.

Clones were sequenced by immunoSEQ multiplex PCR, and TCRdb holds only the in-frame ones, with some missing. The sample gives some 150,000 clones, about nine tenths of which show up once; 11% is in the top ten. The rearrangement joins TRBV18 to TRBJ1-2; the match to TRBD1 covers 9 bases. Sequencing input: peripheral blood. This TCR derives from a woman older than 75 with acute or convalescent COVID-19. The chain's CDR3 is CASSPGQGNYGYTF. The CDR3 DNA is TGTGCCAGCTCACCGGGACAGGGAAACTATGGCTACACCTTC. The complete variable domain, with remaining parts taken from reference TRBV18 and TRBJ1-2, reads NAGVMQNPRHLVRRRGQEARLRCSPMKGHSHVYWYRQLPEEGLKFMVYLQKENIIDESGMPKERFSAEFPKEGPSILRIQQVVRGDSAAYFCASSPGQGNYGYTFGSGTRLTVV.